Following are 32 T cell receptor beta chains from one sample sequenced in a study of T cell clones after liver transplantation (dated by TCRdb to the late 2010s). Libraries were made using the immunoSEQ multiplex PCR assay. This is the immuneACCESS table as TCRdb keeps it, with only in-frame sequences that have V and J called. A part of the clones is gone; compared with another copy, unresolved V genes explain less than half, and the rest is unexplained. The sample has roughly 120,000 clones on record, approximately 90% of them singletons. Approximately 0.84% of the sample is in the top ten clones. The sequencing used CD4+ T cells from blood, collected 12 months after liver transplant. The origin of the receptors is a human patient who received a liver transplant. Because of the transplant, the T cells may be the graft donor's rather than the patient's own.

The V and J genes are TRBV29-1 and TRBJ2-5; possible D gene TRBD1, 6 bases. V gave up 8 bases and J gave up 1 base, with 11 bases separating them. The CDR3 loop spans 12 amino acids. The germline gives CDR1 SQVTM, CDR2 ANQGSEA. CDR3 sequence reads: CSFGQTQETQYF. The CDR3 region has the DNA TGCAGCTTTGGACAGACCCAAGAGACCCAGTACTTC.

The gene calls are TRBV28 and TRBJ1-5; D is perhaps TRBD1 (5 bases). Trimming stripped 5 bases from V and 1 base from J, with 9 bases between. The CDR3 has 14 residues. Germline V gene sequence: CDR1 MDHEN, CDR2 SYDVKM. In DNA form, the CDR3 reads TGTGCCAGCAGTGGGGGAGGAAGCAATCAGCCCCAGCATTTT. Amino acids: CASSGGGSNQPQHF. Complete variable domain (other parts from reference TRBV28 and TRBJ1-5): DVKVTQSSRYLVKRTGEKVFLECVQDMDHENMFWYRQDPGLGLRLIYFSYDVKMKEKGDIPEGYSVSREKKERFSLILESASTNQTSMYLCASSGGGSNQPQHFGDGTRLSIL.

This chain joins TRBV5-1 and TRBJ2-5; 12 nucleotides line up with TRBD1. Trimming took 4 bases from V and 3 from J; bases not matched to a gene: 7. CDR3 size: 16 residues. Germline V gene lookup returns CDR1 SGHRS and CDR2 YFSETQ. The CDR3 spells CASSPGTGGAEETQYF. The CDR3 DNA sequence: TGCGCCAGCAGCCCGGGGACAGGGGGCGCAGAAGAGACCCAGTACTTC.

The chain uses TRBV18 and TRBJ1-1; the D is unclear. The CDR3 loop spans 18 amino acids. From germline, CDR1 is KGHSH and CDR2 LQKENI. V lost 1 base and J lost 3, with 21 bases in between. The CDR3 is CASSPREVMRARDTEAFF. As DNA, the CDR3 is TGTGCCAGCTCACCACGGGAGGTCATGAGGGCAAGGGACACTGAAGCTTTCTTT.

V is TRBV28 and J is TRBJ2-5, with D maybe TRBD2 (5 bases). Deletions cut 6 bases from V and 5 bases from J, with 13 bases between. In germline, CDR1 is MDHEN, CDR2 SYDVKM. The CDR3 is made up of 13 amino acids. CDR3 DNA: TGTGCCAGCAGGGGTAGCGTTGGTGAGACCCAGTACTTC. Encoded protein: CASRGSVGETQYF.

V and J are TRBV12-5 and TRBJ1-1, with D possibly TRBD1 on 5 matching bases. Trimming shortened V by 5 bases and J by 1 base, and 11 bases separated the two germline ends. There are 14 residues in the CDR3. Germline V gene sequence: CDR1 LGHNT, CDR2 FRNRAP. The CDR3 protein is CASGPGGGNTEAFF. CDR3 in DNA: TGTGCTAGTGGTCCTGGGGGTGGGAACACTGAAGCTTTCTTT.

This rearrangement joins TRBV18 to TRBJ2-3; no definite D call. The germline CDR1 and CDR2 sequences are KGHSH and LQKENI. The CDR3 runs 13 residues. The V end lost 4 bases, the J end lost 0 bases, and 5 bases lay between the germline ends. The CDR3 nucleotides read TGTGCCAGCTCACTTTCTAGCACAGATACGCAGTATTTT. This translates into CASSLSSTDTQYF.

V usage is TRBV7-3 and J usage is TRBJ2-3; TRBD2 matches at 8 bases. Germline V gene data show CDR1 as SGHTA and CDR2 as FQGTGA. The CDR3 is 14 amino acids. V trimming: 5 bases; J trimming: 2 bases; junction bases outside the gene matches: 3. The CDR3 spells CASSPGLATDTQYF. The DNA for the CDR3 is TGTGCCAGCAGCCCCGGACTAGCCACAGATACGCAGTATTTT.

The rearrangement uses TRBV6-1 and TRBJ1-5, with a possible D match to TRBD1 (5 bases). The CDR3 has 20 residues. Trimming removed 1 base at V and 4 bases at J, with 26 bases between. Germline V gene lookup returns CDR1 MNHNS and CDR2 SASEGT. CDR3: CASSEGGPGTARGANQPQHF. CDR3 in DNA: TGTGCCAGCAGTGAAGGGGGTCCCGGGACCGCGAGAGGGGCAAATCAGCCCCAGCATTTT.

This clone was seen only once. J is TRBJ2-2 and V is TRBV9; the match to TRBD2 covers 9 bases. The CDR3 runs 15 residues. The trim removed 5 bases at V and 0 bases at J, leaving 2 bases unmatched. Germline lookup yields CDR1 SGDLS and CDR2 YYNGEE. CDR3 in amino acids: CASRRLAANTGELFF. The CDR3 DNA sequence: TGTGCCAGCAGACGACTAGCGGCGAACACCGGGGAGCTGTTTTTT. The full variable domain, with the rest looked up from reference TRBV9 and TRBJ2-2, is DSGVTQTPKHLITATGQRVTLRCSPRSGDLSVYWYQQSLDQGLQFLIQYYNGEERAKGNILERFSAQQFPDLHSELNLSSLELGDSALYFCASRRLAANTGELFFGEGSRLTVL.

This chain connects TRBV15 to TRBJ2-3; 9 bases line up with TRBD2. The V gene end was trimmed by 1 base and the J gene end by 6 bases; junction bases not matched to a gene: 8. Germline V gives CDR1 LNHNV, CDR2 YYDKDF (reference sequence). The CDR3 sequence is 16 residues long. The CDR3 sequence is CATSRGGLARLDTQYF. CDR3 in DNA: TGTGCCACCAGCAGAGGGGGACTAGCCCGGTTGGATACGCAGTATTTT. The full variable domain, in which reference TRBV15 and TRBJ2-3 provide the parts outside the CDR3, is DAMVIQNPRYQVTQFGKPVTLSCSQTLNHNVMYWYQQKSSQAPKLLFHYYDKDFNNEADTPDNFQSRRPNTSFCFLDIRSPGLGDTAMYLCATSRGGLARLDTQYFGPGTRLTVL.

The chain employs TRBV18 and TRBJ1-1, with D possibly TRBD1 on 6 matching bases. The germline gives CDR1 KGHSH, CDR2 LQKENI. Trimming cost V 8 bases and J 4 bases, with 14 bases left between them. The CDR3 has 13 residues. The CDR3 here is CASNEDRRTEAFF. The CDR3 DNA reads TGTGCCAGCAATGAGGACAGACGCACTGAAGCTTTCTTT.

The chain recombines TRBV25-1 with TRBJ2-5, with 7 bases identical to TRBD1. The CDR3 is 17 residues long. V shed 4 bases and J 0 bases; nucleotides not matched to a gene: 11. CDR1 is MGHDK, CDR2 SYGVNS, per germline. The DNA for the CDR3 is TGTGCCAGCAGTGTAACCCGGGACAGACAGTACCAAGAGACCCAGTACTTC. Amino acid sequence: CASSVTRDRQYQETQYF.

This chain links TRBV11-3 with TRBJ2-4, with 10 bases lining up with TRBD1. V lost 5 bases, J lost 2 bases, and 9 bases stayed unmatched. Germline V gene sequence: CDR1 SGHNT, CDR2 YENEEA. The CDR3 runs 17 residues. The CDR3 DNA reads as TGTGCCAGCAGCGCCCGGACAGGGGGTTGGTCCAAAAACATTCAGTACTTC. This sequence encodes CASSARTGGWSKNIQYF.

In regard to this clone: Other DNA sequences in the same sample also yield this CDR3. The rearrangement uses TRBV5-1 and TRBJ2-3, with D uncertain. There are 12 residues in the CDR3. V gave up 4 bases and J gave up 2 bases, with 5 bases separating them. The germline V gene has CDR1 SGHRS and CDR2 YFSETQ. The CDR3 DNA is TGCGCCAGCAGCCTAGACACAGATACGCAGTATTTT. Translated, it gives CASSLDTDTQYF.

The rearrangement uses TRBV29-1 and TRBJ1-5; D not certain. The CDR3 length is 12 residues. Germline V gene lookup returns CDR1 SQVTM and CDR2 ANQGSEA. V was clipped by 4 bases and J by 5 bases, with 9 bases between them. For the CDR3, the DNA is TGCAGCGTTGGCCAGTTAGATCAGCCCCAGCATTTT. The encoded protein is CSVGQLDQPQHF.

The V call is TRBV18, the J call TRBJ2-5; 11 bases line up with TRBD2. Trimming removed 0 bases from V and 4 bases from J; junction bases left unmatched: 4. Germline CDR1 and CDR2: KGHSH and LQKENI. The CDR3 extends over 16 amino acids. CDR3 region: CASSPPSGRAGETQYF. CDR3 bases: TGTGCCAGCTCACCACCTAGCGGGAGGGCCGGAGAGACCCAGTACTTC.

Concerning this clone: The sample has other DNA sequences that encode this CDR3 too. This chain connects TRBV28 to TRBJ1-1, with D hard to call. V was trimmed by 2 bases and J by 4 bases, leaving 11 bases between them. Germline V gene data show CDR1 as MDHEN and CDR2 as SYDVKM. The CDR3 is 14 residues long. The CDR3 coding sequence is TGTGCCAGCAGTTTAGAGGGCCGACTCACTGAAGCTTTCTTT. Its translation is CASSLEGRLTEAFF.

This chain uses TRBV9 with TRBJ2-5; the D is unclear. The V end was cut by 0 bases, the J end by 0 bases, with 15 bases between. CDR3 size: 17 residues. From germline, CDR1 is SGDLS and CDR2 YYNGEE. The CDR3 is CASSVGARRAYQETQYF. The CDR3 DNA reads TGTGCCAGCAGCGTAGGGGCTCGACGAGCGTACCAAGAGACCCAGTACTTC.

This clone was seen only a few times. The chain carries TRBV9 and TRBJ2-7; 7 bases are a match to TRBD1. The CDR3 consists of 14 residues. In germline, CDR1 is SGDLS, CDR2 YYNGEE. Losses at the gene ends were 4 bases for V and 2 bases for J; bases not matched to a gene: 6. CDR3 nucleotide sequence: TGTGCCAGCAGCCCTCGGCAGGGGGCCTACGAGCAGTACTTC. Its translation is CASSPRQGAYEQYF. Using reference TRBV9 and TRBJ2-7 for the parts outside the CDR3, the full variable domain is DSGVTQTPKHLITATGQRVTLRCSPRSGDLSVYWYQQSLDQGLQFLIQYYNGEERAKGNILERFSAQQFPDLHSELNLSSLELGDSALYFCASSPRQGAYEQYFGPGTRLTVT.

The chain has TRBV11-3 and TRBJ2-7; D could derive from TRBD1 or TRBD2 (5 bases each). Germline V gene sequence: CDR1 SGHNT, CDR2 YENEEA. CDR3 length: 15 residues. The V gene lost 0 bases and the J gene lost 3 bases, with 12 bases spanning the gap. The CDR3 loop reads CASSLDRGGNYEQYF. CDR3 in DNA: TGTGCCAGCAGCTTAGATCGGGGCGGAAACTACGAGCAGTACTTC.

The genes are TRBV7-2 and TRBJ2-1, with TRBD2 matching 12 bases. The CDR3 is 17 residues long. V gave up 4 bases and J gave up 4 bases; unmatched junction bases: 8. CDR1 and CDR2 (germline): SGHTA, FQGNSA. The CDR3 DNA reads as TGTGCCAGCAGCTCTCAAAGACTAGCGGGAGTGTACAATGAGCAGTTCTTC. Translated, it gives CASSSQRLAGVYNEQFF.

The chain combines TRBV10-3 with TRBJ2-5; 9 nucleotides line up with TRBD1. The CDR3 runs 16 residues. The V and J ends lost 4 bases and 5 bases, in that order; junction bases with no gene match: 11. Germline lookup yields CDR1 ENHRY and CDR2 SYGVKD. The CDR3 nucleotides are TGTGCCATCAGTGCTGTTACAGGGGGCTGGGGCGAGACCCAGTACTTC. This sequence encodes CAISAVTGGWGETQYF.

The rearrangement uses TRBV4-3 and TRBJ2-1; no definite D call. The CDR3 length is 13 residues. Germline V gives CDR1 LGHNA, CDR2 YSLEER. V gave up 1 base and J gave up 5 bases, with 6 bases separating them. The DNA of the CDR3 is TGCGCCAGCAGCCAAGCCGGTGACAATGAGCAGTTCTTC. Translation: CASSQAGDNEQFF.

J is TRBJ1-1 and V is TRBV13, with no clear D. In germline, CDR1 is PRHDT, CDR2 FYEKMQ (reference sequence). Trimming stripped 3 bases from V and 0 bases from J, with 11 bases between. CDR3 length equals 15 residues. CDR3 sequence (DNA): TGTGCCAGCAGCTTGGCCATCTCAGTGAACACTGAAGCTTTCTTT. This encodes CASSLAISVNTEAFF.

V and J are TRBV5-6 and TRBJ2-1; 7 nucleotides match TRBD1. With V trimmed by 3 bases and J by 5 bases, 8 bases remained unmatched. CDR3 length equals 15 residues. Germline V gene lookup returns CDR1 SGHDT and CDR2 YYEEEE. The CDR3 DNA is TGTGCCAGCAGCTATTTGACAGGGAGAGACAATGAGCAGTTCTTC. Protein sequence: CASSYLTGRDNEQFF. The full variable domain, with the rest looked up from reference TRBV5-6 and TRBJ2-1, is DAGVTQSPTHLIKTRGQQVTLRCSPKSGHDTVSWYQQALGQGPQFIFQYYEEEERQRGNFPDRFSGHQFPNYSSELNVNALLLGDSALYLCASSYLTGRDNEQFFGPGTRLTVL.

The table lists this clone with a count of one. The chain joins TRBV23-1 to TRBJ1-1; D is ambiguous. TRBV23-1 is marked as an open reading frame, function uncertain. V shed 0 bases and J shed 6 bases, with 14 bases lying between them. CDR3 length: 15 residues. Here the CDR3 DNA reads TGCGCCAGCAGTCAATCACCCAAGTCTGGCCCTGAAGCTTTCTTT. Translated, it gives CASSQSPKSGPEAFF.

The chain carries TRBV7-2 and TRBJ2-7; 9 nucleotides align to TRBD1. V trimming: 4 bases; J trimming: 2 bases; junction bases outside the gene matches: 3. Germline V gene sequence: CDR1 SGHTA, CDR2 FQGNSA. This CDR3 is built from 14 residues. The CDR3 spells CASSSGTGTYEQYF. Here the CDR3 DNA reads TGTGCCAGCAGCTCCGGGACAGGGACCTACGAGCAGTACTTC.

The J gene is TRBJ2-2, the V gene TRBV4-1; 15 positions agree with TRBD2. The germline gives CDR1 MGHRA, CDR2 YSYEKL. With V trimmed by 4 bases and J by 7 bases, 10 bases remained unmatched. This CDR3 spans 18 amino acids. The CDR3 loop reads CASSPSGLAGGGSGELFF. The CDR3 bases are TGCGCCAGCAGCCCCAGCGGACTAGCGGGAGGGGGGAGCGGGGAGCTGTTTTTT.

This clone has just one count. The chain carries TRBV5-4 and TRBJ2-2; 12 bases line up with TRBD2. The junction had 12 bases not matched to a gene; V was cut back by 7 bases and J by 2 bases. The germline V gene has CDR1 SGHNT and CDR2 YYREEE (reference sequence). The CDR3 consists of 18 residues. The CDR3 DNA follows: TGTGCCAGCGCCGTCGGGGCTAGCGGGAGGGGAAACACCGGGGAGCTGTTTTTT. This translates into CASAVGASGRGNTGELFF.

The V call is TRBV11-3, the J call TRBJ2-7, with 7 bases that match TRBD1. Per germline, CDR1 SGHNT and CDR2 YENEEA. The CDR3 has 13 residues. The junction had 10 bases not matched to a gene; V was cut back by 5 bases and J by 9 bases. The CDR3 loop reads CASSLDSPGGQYF. As DNA, the CDR3 is TGTGCCAGCAGCCTCGACAGCCCAGGGGGGCAGTACTTC. The variable domain in full, completed from reference TRBV11-3 and TRBJ2-7, reads EAGVVQSPRYKIIEKKQPVAFWCNPISGHNTLYWYLQNLGQGPELLIRYENEEAVDDSQLPKDRFSAERLKGVDSTLKIQPAELGDSAVYLCASSLDSPGGQYFGPGTRLTVT.

This chain uses TRBV7-8 with TRBJ2-5; a weak D match, TRBD1 (5 bases). Germline CDR1 reads SGHVS; CDR2 reads FQNEAQ. The CDR3 covers 15 residues. The germline V and J ends were trimmed by 2 bases and 1 base, with 11 bases remaining between them. The CDR3 loop reads CASSLTDILQETQYF. The CDR3 DNA sequence: TGTGCCAGCAGCTTAACGGACATACTCCAAGAGACCCAGTACTTC.